The 2 T cell receptor beta chains reported below all come from one sample, sequenced in a study of regulatory T cells in long-lasting Graves disease. The time point denotes: newly diagnosed GD, antithyroid drugs for less than 3 months. PBMCs were the source of the RNA used for TCR sequencing. Investigators prepared the TCR beta libraries by applying iRepertoire HTBI primers and Arm-PCR of CDR3 regions. MiXCR was run by TCRdb on the multiplex PCR reads, yielding one entry per CDR3 protein. The sample records 350,000 to 450,000 distinct CDR3 sequences, about 16% being singletons. The same sample was also studied in work on T cells in Graves' hyperthyroidism and ophthalmopathy.

The specimen was peripheral blood mononuclear cells (PBMCs), collected at new diagnosis, from a patient treated with antithyroid drugs. These receptors came from a woman aged 25 to 39 with Graves disease.

In this sample, this clonotype turned up many times. The chain employs TRBV20-1 and TRBJ2-5, with 10 bases that match TRBD2. The V gene end was trimmed by 5 bases and the J gene end by 2 bases; junction bases not matched to a gene: 14. Germline V CDR1 and CDR2: DFQATT, SNEGSKA (reference sequence). The CDR3 has 17 amino acids. CDR3 DNA: TGCAGTGCTTGGGATCCCCGGGCTAGCGGGAGTCAAGAGACCCAGTACTTC. Amino acid sequence: CSAWDPRASGSQETQYF.

The V and J genes are TRBV5-1 and TRBJ1-2; 9 positions agree with TRBD1. CDR1 is SGHRS and CDR2 is YFSETQ in the germline V gene. Losses at the gene ends were 0 bases for V and 6 bases for J; bases not matched to a gene: 6. CDR3 size: 15 residues. The CDR3 spells CASSLEGQGQDGYTF. CDR3 sequence (DNA): TGCGCCAGCAGCTTGGAAGGACAGGGGCAGGATGGCTACACCTTC.